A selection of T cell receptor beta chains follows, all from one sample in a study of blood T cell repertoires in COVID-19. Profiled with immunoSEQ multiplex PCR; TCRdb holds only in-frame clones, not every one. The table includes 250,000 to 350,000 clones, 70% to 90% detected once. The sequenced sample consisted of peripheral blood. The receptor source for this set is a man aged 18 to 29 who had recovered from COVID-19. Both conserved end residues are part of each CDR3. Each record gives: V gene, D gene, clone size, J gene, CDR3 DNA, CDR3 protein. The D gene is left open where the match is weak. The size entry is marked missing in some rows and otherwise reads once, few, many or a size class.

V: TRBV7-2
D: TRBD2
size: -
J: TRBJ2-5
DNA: TGTGCCAGCAGCTTAGGCGGGGGTCCCTTCCGGCGGGAGACCCAGTACTTC
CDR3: CASSLGGGPFRRETQYF

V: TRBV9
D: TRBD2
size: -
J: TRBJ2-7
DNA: TGTGCCAGCAGCGTGAGTAGCGGGGAAGGATACGAGCAGTACTTC
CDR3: CASSVSSGEGYEQYF

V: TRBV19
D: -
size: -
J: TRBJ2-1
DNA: TGTGCCAGTAGTATATCAGGGGGGCCCGAGTTCTTC
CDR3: CASSISGGPEFF

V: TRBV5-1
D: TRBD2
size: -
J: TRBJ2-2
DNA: TGCGCCAGCAGTTTTGCTGGGGGGGAACCCGGGGAGCTGTTTTTT
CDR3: CASSFAGGEPGELFF

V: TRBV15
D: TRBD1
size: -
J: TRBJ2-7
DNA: TGTGCCACCAGCAGAGCGGGGACAGTCTACGAGCAGTACTTC
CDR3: CATSRAGTVYEQYF

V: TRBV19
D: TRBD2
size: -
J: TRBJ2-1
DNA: TGTGCCAGTACTCTAGCGGGGGGCTACAATGAGCAGTTCTTC
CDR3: CASTLAGGYNEQFF

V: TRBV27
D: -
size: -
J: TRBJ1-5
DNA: TGTGCCAGCAGTTCAGGAACCAGCAATCAGCCCCAGCATTTT
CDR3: CASSSGTSNQPQHF

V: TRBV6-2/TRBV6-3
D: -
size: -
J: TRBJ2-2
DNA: TGTGCCAGCAGTAACGGGGGCGGGGAGCTGTTTTTT
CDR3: CASSNGGGELFF

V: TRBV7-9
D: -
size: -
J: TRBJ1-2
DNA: TGTGCCAGCAGCTCAGCAGGGGCTGGACCTAACTATGGCTACACCTTC
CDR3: CASSSAGAGPNYGYTF

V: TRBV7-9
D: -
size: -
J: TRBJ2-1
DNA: TGTGCCAGCAGCTTAGGGGTGGTGGCGGGGAGAACCCGGAACAATGAGCAGTTCTTC
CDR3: CASSLGVVAGRTRNNEQFF

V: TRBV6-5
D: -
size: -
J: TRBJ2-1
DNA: TGTGCCAGCAGTTACTCGAGCGTTTTTTTCTACAATGAGCAGTTCTTC
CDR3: CASSYSSVFFYNEQFF

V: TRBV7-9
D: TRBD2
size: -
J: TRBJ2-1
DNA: TGTGCCAGCAGCCCTACCCTCAGACTAGCGGGAGGGAATGAGCAGTTCTTC
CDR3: CASSPTLRLAGGNEQFF

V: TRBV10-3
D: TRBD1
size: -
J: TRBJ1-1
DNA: TGTGCCATCACAAAATCAACCGGGACAGAGAACACTGAAGCTTTCTTT
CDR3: CAITKSTGTENTEAFF

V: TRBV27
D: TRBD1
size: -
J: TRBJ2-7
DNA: TGTGCCAGCAGTTCCGGACAGGGGCGCGTCGAGCAGTACTTC
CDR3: CASSSGQGRVEQYF

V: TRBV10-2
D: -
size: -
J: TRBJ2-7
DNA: TGCGCCAGCAAAACATCAAGTGGCGAGCAGTACTTC
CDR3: CASKTSSGEQYF

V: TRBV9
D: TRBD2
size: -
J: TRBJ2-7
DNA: TGTGCCAGCAGCTCTAGCGGACTAGCGGGAATTCAAGAGCAGTACTTC
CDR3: CASSSSGLAGIQEQYF

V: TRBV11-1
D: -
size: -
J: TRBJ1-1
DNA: TGTGCCAGCAGCAATAAAGGCCGAGGGGAGGAGACTGAAGCTTTCTTT
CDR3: CASSNKGRGEETEAFF

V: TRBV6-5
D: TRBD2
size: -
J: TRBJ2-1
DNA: TGTGCCAGCAGTTCTCTGACTAGCGGGAGATACAATGAGCAGTTCTTC
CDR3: CASSSLTSGRYNEQFF

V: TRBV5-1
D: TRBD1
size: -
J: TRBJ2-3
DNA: TGCGCCAGCAGCTTCAGGGGGACAGATACGCAGTATTTT
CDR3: CASSFRGTDTQYF

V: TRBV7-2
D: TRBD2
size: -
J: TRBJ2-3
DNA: TGTGCCAGCAGCTTAGGGGCTAGCGGGATCACAGATACGCAGTATTTT
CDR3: CASSLGASGITDTQYF

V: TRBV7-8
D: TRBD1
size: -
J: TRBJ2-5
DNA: TGTGCCAGCAGCCTTCTGGACAGGGCGGTAAGGGAGACCCAGTACTTC
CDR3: CASSLLDRAVRETQYF

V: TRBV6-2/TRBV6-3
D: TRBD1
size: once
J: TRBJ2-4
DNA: TGTGCCAGCAGCTCCGACAGGGGGGGACACATTCAGTACTTC
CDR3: CASSSDRGGHIQYF

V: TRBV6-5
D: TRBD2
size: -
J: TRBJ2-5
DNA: TGTGCCAGCAAGACACTAGCGGGGAGAGAGACCCAGTACTTC
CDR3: CASKTLAGRETQYF

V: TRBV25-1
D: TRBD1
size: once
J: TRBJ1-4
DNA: TGTGCCAGCAGTCGGACAGGGGTGGATGAAAAACTGTTTTTT
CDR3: CASSRTGVDEKLFF

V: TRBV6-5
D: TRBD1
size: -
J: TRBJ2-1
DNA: TGTGCCAGCAGTTGGTCGGGACAGGGGATAAAGAATGAGCAGTTCTTC
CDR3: CASSWSGQGIKNEQFF

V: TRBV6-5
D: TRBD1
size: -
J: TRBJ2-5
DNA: TGTGCCAGCAATCCCACAGGGGGCCTAGAGACCCAGTACTTC
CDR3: CASNPTGGLETQYF

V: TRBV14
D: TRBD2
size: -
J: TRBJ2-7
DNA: TGTGCCAGCAGCCGGGGACTAACCTACGAGCAGTACTTC
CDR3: CASSRGLTYEQYF

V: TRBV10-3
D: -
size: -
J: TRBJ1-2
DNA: TGTGCCATCAGTGACAACGGCGCAGGGCTTGGCTACACCTTC
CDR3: CAISDNGAGLGYTF

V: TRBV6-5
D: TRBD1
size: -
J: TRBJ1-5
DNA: TGTGCCAGCAGTTACGGGGCAGGGGGTCAGCCCCAGCATTTT
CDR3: CASSYGAGGQPQHF

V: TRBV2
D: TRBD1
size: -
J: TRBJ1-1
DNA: TGTGCCAGCAGCCAGACAGGGTCATACTTCTTT
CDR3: CASSQTGSYFF

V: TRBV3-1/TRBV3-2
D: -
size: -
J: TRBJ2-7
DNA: TGTGCCAGCAGCCCCCAGGGTTGGGAGCAGTACTTC
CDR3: CASSPQGWEQYF

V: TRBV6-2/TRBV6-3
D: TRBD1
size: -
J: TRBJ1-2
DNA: TGTGCCAGCAGTGGGGACAGCCTATATGGCTACACCTTC
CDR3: CASSGDSLYGYTF

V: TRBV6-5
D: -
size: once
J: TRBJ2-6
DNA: TGTGCCAGCAGTTACTCGACTTCTGGGGCCAACGTCCTGACTTTC
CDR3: CASSYSTSGANVLTF

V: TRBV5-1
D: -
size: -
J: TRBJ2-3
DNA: TGCGCCAGCAGCTTGTCGGGAGTGGGAGATACGCAGTATTTT
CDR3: CASSLSGVGDTQYF

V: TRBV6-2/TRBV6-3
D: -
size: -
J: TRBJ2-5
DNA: TGTGCCAGCAGTTACCAAAAGACCCAGTACTTC
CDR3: CASSYQKTQYF

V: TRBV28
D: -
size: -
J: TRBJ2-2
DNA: TGTGCCAGCAGCGAATGGCAGTCCAACACCGGGGAGCTGTTTTTT
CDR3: CASSEWQSNTGELFF

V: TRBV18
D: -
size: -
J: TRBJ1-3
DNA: TGTGCCAGCTCACCTGGCTCGACGGGCTCTGGAAACACCATATATTTT
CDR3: CASSPGSTGSGNTIYF

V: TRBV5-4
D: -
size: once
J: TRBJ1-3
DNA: TGTGCCAGCAGCTCGGGGTTTGGAAACACCATATATTTT
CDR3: CASSSGFGNTIYF

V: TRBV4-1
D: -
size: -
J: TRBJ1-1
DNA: TGCGCCAGCAGCCAAGCCAGGGGAGGGGGCACTGAAGCTTTCTTT
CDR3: CASSQARGGGTEAFF

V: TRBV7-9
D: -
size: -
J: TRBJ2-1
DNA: TGTGCCAGCAGCGTTTCAGCGGGCTCCCCGCGGGCCAATGAGCAGTTCTTC
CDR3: CASSVSAGSPRANEQFF

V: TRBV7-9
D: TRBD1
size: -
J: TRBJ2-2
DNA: TGTGCCAGCAGCTTAGGGGGGACAGGCCCTAACACCGGGGAGCTGTTTTTT
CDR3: CASSLGGTGPNTGELFF

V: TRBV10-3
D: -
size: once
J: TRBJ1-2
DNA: TGTGCCATCAGTGATCAGGGTGGCTACACCTTC
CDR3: CAISDQGGYTF

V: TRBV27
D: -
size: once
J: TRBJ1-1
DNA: TGTGCCAGCAGCTCTGGGGCCAGTGAAGCTTTCTTT
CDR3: CASSSGASEAFF

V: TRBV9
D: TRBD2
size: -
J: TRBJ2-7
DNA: TGTGCCAGCAGCGTAGGGCTAGCGGGAGGGAACGAGCAGTACTTC
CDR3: CASSVGLAGGNEQYF

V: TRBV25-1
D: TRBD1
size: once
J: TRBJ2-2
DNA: TGTGCCAGCAGGGGACAGGTAGTCGGGGAGCTGTTTTTT
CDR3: CASRGQVVGELFF

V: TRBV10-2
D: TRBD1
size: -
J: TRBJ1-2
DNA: TGCGCCAGCAGGGATACAGGGGGCGCTGACTATGGCTACACCTTC
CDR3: CASRDTGGADYGYTF

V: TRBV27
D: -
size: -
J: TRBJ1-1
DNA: TGTGCCAGCAGTGGCAGGTTCATGAACACTGAAGCTTTCTTT
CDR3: CASSGRFMNTEAFF

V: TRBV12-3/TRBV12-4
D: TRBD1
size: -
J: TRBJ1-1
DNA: TGTGCCAGCAGTGCCCAGGGGGACACTGAAGCTTTCTTT
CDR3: CASSAQGDTEAFF

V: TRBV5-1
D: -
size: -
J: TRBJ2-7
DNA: TGCGCCAGCAGCGTAAGCGGAGGTGCCTACGAGCAGTACTTC
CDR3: CASSVSGGAYEQYF

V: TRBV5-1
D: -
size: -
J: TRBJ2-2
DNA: TGCGCCAGCATCGGTAGAGGCGGGGAGCTGTTTTTT
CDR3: CASIGRGGELFF

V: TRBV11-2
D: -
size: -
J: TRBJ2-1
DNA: TGTGCCAGCAGCTTAAAGCGCTCCGAGTACAATGAGCAGTTCTTC
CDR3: CASSLKRSEYNEQFF

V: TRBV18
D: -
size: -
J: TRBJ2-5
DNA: TGTGCCAGCTCACCACGCTCCCGAGGGGGAGAGACCCAGTACTTC
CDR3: CASSPRSRGGETQYF

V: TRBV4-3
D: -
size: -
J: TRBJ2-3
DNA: TGCGCCAGCAGCCAGGGTATGGCGGGGACAGATACGCAGTATTTT
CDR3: CASSQGMAGTDTQYF

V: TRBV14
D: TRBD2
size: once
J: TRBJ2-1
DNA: TGTGCCAGCAGCCAAGATATAGCGGGTGCTTACAATGAGCAGTTCTTC
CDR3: CASSQDIAGAYNEQFF

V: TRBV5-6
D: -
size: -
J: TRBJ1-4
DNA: TGTGCCAGCAGCGAAGGAGTTGCAACTAATGAAAAACTGTTTTTT
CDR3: CASSEGVATNEKLFF